This T cell receptor beta chain was retrieved from a study of human T cells and chemical hapten exposure. Across the study: Yields of TCR per sample differed, chiefly owing to small differences in pooled library volume.

This clonotype was picked up a small number of times. Germline loops: CDR1 SGHRS, CDR2 YFSETQ. The CDR3 length is 16 residues. The germline V and J ends were trimmed by 5 bases and 0 bases, with 12 bases remaining between them. TCRdb redid the calling of the RACE reads with MiXCR, one entry per CDR3 protein. Among 370,000 or so distinct CDR3 sequences, about 4.4% were seen once, and the ten largest hold under 3%. This sample's time point: patch test 1, 2 weeks after DPC sensitization. The treatment is: therapeutic diphenylcyclopropenone sensitization with weekly scalp DPC. The sequence derives from a woman in her forties or fifties with alopecia areata. Some clones in this sample may be carry-over from other donors' samples. Sequenced here: whole blood, sampled in connection with sensitization to the hapten diphenylcyclopropenone (DPC). The chain recombines TRBV5-1 with TRBJ2-6; D not certain. CDR3 residues: CASRKASNSGANVLTF. CDR3 DNA: TGCGCCAGCAGAAAGGCTAGTAACTCTGGGGCCAACGTCCTGACTTTC. The full variable domain, rest sourced from reference TRBV5-1 and TRBJ2-6, is KAGVTQTPRYLIKTRGQQVTLSCSPISGHRSVSWYQQTPGQGLQFLFEYFSETQRNKGNFPGRFSGRQFSNSRSEMNVSTLELGDSALYLCASRKASNSGANVLTFGAGSRLTVL.